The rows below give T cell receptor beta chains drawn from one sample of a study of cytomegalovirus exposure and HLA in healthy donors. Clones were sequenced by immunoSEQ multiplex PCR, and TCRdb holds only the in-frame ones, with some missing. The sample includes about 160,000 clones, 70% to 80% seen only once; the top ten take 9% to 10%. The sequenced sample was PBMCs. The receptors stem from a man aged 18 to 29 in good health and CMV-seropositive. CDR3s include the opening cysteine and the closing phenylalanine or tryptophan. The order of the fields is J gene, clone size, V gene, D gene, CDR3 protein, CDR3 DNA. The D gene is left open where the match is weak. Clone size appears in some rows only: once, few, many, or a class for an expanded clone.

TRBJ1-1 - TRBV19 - CASSVPRGQNTEAFF TGTGCCAGTAGTGTGCCCAGGGGACAGAACACTGAAGCTTTCTTT
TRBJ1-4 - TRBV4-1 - CASSQEPGTNEKLFF TGCGCCAGCAGCCAAGAGCCGGGGACTAATGAAAAACTGTTTTTT
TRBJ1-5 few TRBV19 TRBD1 CASSVPMTGGHQPQHF TGTGCCAGTAGTGTTCCAATGACAGGGGGCCATCAGCCCCAGCATTTT
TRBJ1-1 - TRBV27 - CASARNTEAFF TGTGCCAGCGCGAGGAACACTGAAGCTTTCTTT
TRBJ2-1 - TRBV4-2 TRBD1 CASSQAAGTEGEQFF TGTGCCAGCAGCCAAGCTGCTGGGACAGAGGGTGAGCAGTTCTTC
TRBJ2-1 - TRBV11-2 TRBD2 CASSSWTSGSTYEQFF TGTGCCAGCAGCTCCTGGACTAGCGGGAGTACGTATGAGCAGTTCTTC
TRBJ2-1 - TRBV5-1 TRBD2 CASSVGGAYNEQFF TGCGCCAGCAGCGTTGGGGGGGCCTACAATGAGCAGTTCTTC
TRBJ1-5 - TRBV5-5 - CASSFSGDRNQPQHF TGTGCCAGCAGCTTCTCAGGGGATCGCAATCAGCCCCAGCATTTT
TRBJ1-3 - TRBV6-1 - CASSVDSGNTIYF TGTGCCAGCAGTGTGGACAGTGGAAACACCATATATTTT
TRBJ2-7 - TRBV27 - CASSPGGASYEQYF TGTGCCAGCAGCCCCGGTGGGGCTTCCTACGAGCAGTACTTC
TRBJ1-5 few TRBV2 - CASSLALGAPSRGNQPQHF TGTGCCAGCAGTCTGGCATTGGGGGCCCCGAGTAGAGGCAATCAGCCCCAGCATTTT
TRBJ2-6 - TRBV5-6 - CASSLGSGINSGANVLTF TGTGCCAGCAGCTTGGGTTCAGGTATAAACTCTGGGGCCAACGTCCTGACTTTC
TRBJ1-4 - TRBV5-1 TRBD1 CASSTDRGRNEKLFF TGCGCCAGCAGCACGGACAGGGGGCGTAATGAAAAACTGTTTTTT
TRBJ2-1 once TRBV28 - CASSSVEGSYNEQFF TGTGCCAGCAGCTCCGTCGAAGGGAGCTACAATGAGCAGTTCTTC
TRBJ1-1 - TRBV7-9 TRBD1 CASSGKTGVLNTEAFF TGTGCCAGCAGCGGAAAGACAGGGGTCCTGAACACTGAAGCTTTCTTT
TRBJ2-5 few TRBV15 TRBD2 CATSTRGGVETQYF TGTGCCACCAGCACGCGGGGGGGGGTGGAGACCCAGTACTTC
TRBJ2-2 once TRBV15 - CATSRGRVTGELFF TGTGCCACCAGCAGAGGGAGAGTCACCGGGGAGCTGTTTTTT
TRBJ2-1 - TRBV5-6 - CASNLGAGPPRYNEQFF TGTGCCAGCAACTTGGGGGCGGGACCCCCCCGATACAATGAGCAGTTCTTC
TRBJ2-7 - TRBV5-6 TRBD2 CASSLGLAGGIRDEQYF TGTGCCAGCAGCTTGGGGCTAGCGGGAGGAATCCGGGACGAGCAGTACTTC
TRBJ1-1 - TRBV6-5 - CASSYAGVGNTEAFF TGTGCCAGCAGTTACGCAGGGGTGGGGAACACTGAAGCTTTCTTT
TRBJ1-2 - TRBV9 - CASSVSGLVGYTF TGTGCCAGCAGCGTATCAGGGTTGGTTGGCTACACCTTC
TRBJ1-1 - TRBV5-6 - CASSLPSFNTEAFF TGTGCCAGCAGCTTACCGAGTTTTAACACTGAAGCTTTCTTT
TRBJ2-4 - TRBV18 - CASSPPGTIAKNIQYF TGTGCCAGCTCACCACCCGGGACAATAGCCAAAAACATTCAGTACTTC
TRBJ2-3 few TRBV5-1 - CASSLWGSGGAPDTQYF TGCGCCAGCAGCTTGTGGGGTTCTGGGGGGGCCCCAGATACGCAGTATTTT
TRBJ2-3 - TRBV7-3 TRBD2 CASSPIGGGASHTDTQYF TGTGCCAGCAGCCCTATTGGCGGGGGGGCATCCCACACAGATACGCAGTATTTT
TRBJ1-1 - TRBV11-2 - CASSFGGNTEAFF TGTGCCAGCAGCTTCGGGGGGAACACTGAAGCTTTCTTT
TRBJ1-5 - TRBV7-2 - CASSAQLGSNQPQHF TGTGCCAGCAGCGCCCAGCTGGGCAGCAATCAGCCCCAGCATTTT
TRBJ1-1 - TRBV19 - CASSEEENTEAFF TGTGCCAGTAGCGAAGAGGAGAACACTGAAGCTTTCTTT
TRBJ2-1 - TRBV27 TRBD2 CASSFLASGRGPSYNEQFF TGTGCCAGCAGTTTTCTTGCCAGCGGGAGAGGTCCTTCCTACAATGAGCAGTTCTTC
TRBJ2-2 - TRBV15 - CATSRDYGQTGELFF TGTGCCACCAGCAGAGATTATGGACAAACCGGGGAGCTGTTTTTT
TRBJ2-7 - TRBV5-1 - CASSLDGVRVVGEQYF TGCGCCAGCAGCTTGGACGGGGTAAGGGTGGTTGGCGAGCAGTACTTC
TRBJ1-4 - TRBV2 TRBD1 CASRTAGTGNEKLFF TGTGCCAGCAGGACTGCCGGGACAGGGAATGAAAAACTGTTTTTT
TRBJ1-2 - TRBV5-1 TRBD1 CASSFGQGRGYTF TGCGCCAGCAGCTTTGGACAGGGACGGGGCTACACCTTC
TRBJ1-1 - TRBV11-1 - CASSFLAEGANTEAFF TGTGCCAGCAGCTTCTTAGCCGAAGGGGCGAACACTGAAGCTTTCTTT
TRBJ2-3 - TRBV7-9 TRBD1 CASSRDREADTQYF TGTGCCAGCAGCCGGGACAGGGAGGCAGATACGCAGTATTTT
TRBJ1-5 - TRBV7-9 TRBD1 CASSLRTGNNQPQHF TGTGCCAGCAGCTTACGGACAGGAAACAATCAGCCCCAGCATTTT
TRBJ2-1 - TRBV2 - CASKGGLGSYNEQFF TGTGCCAGCAAGGGGGGGCTCGGCTCCTACAATGAGCAGTTCTTC
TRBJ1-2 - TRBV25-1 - CASEGVWGYTF TGTGCCAGCGAGGGGGTTTGGGGCTACACCTTC
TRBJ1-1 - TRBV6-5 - CASSAPGGTEAFF TGTGCCAGCAGTGCCCCGGGGGGCACTGAAGCTTTCTTT
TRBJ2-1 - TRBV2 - CASLGTWMINEQFF TGTGCCAGCCTCGGGACATGGATGATCAATGAGCAGTTCTTC
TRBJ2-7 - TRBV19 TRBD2 CASSLLAGEFYEQYF TGTGCCAGTAGTCTACTAGCGGGAGAATTCTACGAGCAGTACTTC
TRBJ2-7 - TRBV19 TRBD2 CASSTSGGHYEQYF TGTGCCAGTAGTACTTCGGGAGGACACTACGAGCAGTACTTC
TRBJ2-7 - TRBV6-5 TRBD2 CASSYSTSGSRYEQYF TGTGCCAGCAGTTACTCAACTAGCGGGAGTAGGTACGAGCAGTACTTC
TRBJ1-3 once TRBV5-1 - CASRNQPGLQTGNTIYF TGCGCCAGCAGAAACCAACCGGGACTCCAAACTGGAAACACCATATATTTT
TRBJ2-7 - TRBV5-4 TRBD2 CASSSGGAEQYF TGTGCCAGCAGCTCCGGGGGGGCCGAGCAGTACTTC
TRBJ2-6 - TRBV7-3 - CASSLSSGAGANVLTF TGTGCCAGCAGCTTATCATCAGGGGCTGGGGCCAACGTCCTGACTTTC
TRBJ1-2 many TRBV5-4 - CASSLRGGSGYTF TGTGCCAGCAGCTTGCGAGGAGGGAGCGGCTACACCTTC
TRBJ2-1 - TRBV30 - CAWNSNQFGGEQFF TGTGCCTGGAATTCGAATCAGTTCGGGGGTGAGCAGTTCTTC
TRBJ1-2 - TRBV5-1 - CAIHNPGQHNGYTF TGCGCCATCCATAACCCGGGACAACACAATGGCTACACCTTC
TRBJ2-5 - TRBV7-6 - CASSLNSGGASKTQYF TGTGCCAGCAGCCTGAATAGTGGGGGGGCCTCGAAGACCCAGTACTTC
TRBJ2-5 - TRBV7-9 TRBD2 CASSFPSGTETQYF TGTGCCAGCAGCTTTCCTAGCGGGACTGAGACCCAGTACTTC
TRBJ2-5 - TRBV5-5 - CASSLASQETQYF TGTGCCAGCAGCTTGGCCAGCCAAGAGACCCAGTACTTC
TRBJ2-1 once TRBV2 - CASRSDLAPYNEQFF TGTGCCAGCAGATCGGATCTAGCCCCCTACAATGAGCAGTTCTTC
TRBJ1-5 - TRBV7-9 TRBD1 CASSTTGGGQPQHF TGTGCCAGCAGCACTACAGGGGGCGGTCAGCCCCAGCATTTT